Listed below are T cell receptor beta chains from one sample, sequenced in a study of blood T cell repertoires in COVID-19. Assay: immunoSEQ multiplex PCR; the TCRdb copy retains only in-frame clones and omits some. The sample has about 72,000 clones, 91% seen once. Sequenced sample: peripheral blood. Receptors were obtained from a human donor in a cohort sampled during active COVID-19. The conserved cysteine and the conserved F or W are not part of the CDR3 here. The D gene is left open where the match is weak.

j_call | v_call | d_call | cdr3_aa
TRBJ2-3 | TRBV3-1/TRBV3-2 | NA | ASSHPRTSTDTQY
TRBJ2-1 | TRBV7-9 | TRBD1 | ASSPGTGPFVEQF
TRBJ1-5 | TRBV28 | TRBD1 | ASSGQGLNQPQH
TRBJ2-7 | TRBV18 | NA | ASSLQEGPYEQY
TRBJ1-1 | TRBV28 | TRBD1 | ASSAGDRMNTEAF
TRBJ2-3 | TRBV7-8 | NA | ASSPSLDTQY
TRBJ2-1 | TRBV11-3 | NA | ASSLAGNNEQF
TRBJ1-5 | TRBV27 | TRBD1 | ASHRRQGLVSPSVH
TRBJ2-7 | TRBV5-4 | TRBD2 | ASRPPGLAGGEQY
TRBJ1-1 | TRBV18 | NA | ASSRSGPDTEAF
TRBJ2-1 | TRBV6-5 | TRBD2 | ASSRIAGAYNEQF
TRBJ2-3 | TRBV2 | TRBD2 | ASSEDVSGGADTQY
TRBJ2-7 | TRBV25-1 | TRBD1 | ASTQGATYEQY
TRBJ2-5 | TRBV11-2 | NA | ASSLDLEETQY
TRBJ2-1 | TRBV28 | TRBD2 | ASSRGRVAEQF
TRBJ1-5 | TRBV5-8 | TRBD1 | ASSSADRGHNQPQH
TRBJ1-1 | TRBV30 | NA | AWSTPGGQGTEAF
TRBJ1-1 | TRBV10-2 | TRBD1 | ASSEGTGKAF
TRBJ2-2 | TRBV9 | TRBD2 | ASSAGLAGTGELF
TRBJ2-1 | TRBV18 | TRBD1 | ASSPQTGGNEQF
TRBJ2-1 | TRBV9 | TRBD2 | ASSVARTSGLYNEQF
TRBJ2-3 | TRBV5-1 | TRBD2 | ASSFDTSGETDTQY
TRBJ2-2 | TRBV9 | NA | ASSERGTGELF
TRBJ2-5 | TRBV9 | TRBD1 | ASSVDRGRGETQY
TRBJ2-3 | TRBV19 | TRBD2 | ARTSGRAGDTQY
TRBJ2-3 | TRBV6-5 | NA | ASSYQRYSSTDTQY
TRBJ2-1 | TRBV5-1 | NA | ASSRGLLGAYNEQF
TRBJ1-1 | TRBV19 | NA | ASSPSGGRAF
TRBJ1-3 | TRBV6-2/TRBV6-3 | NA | ASSYGGLSGNTIY
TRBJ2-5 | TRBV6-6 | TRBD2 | ASSSLAGRGETQY
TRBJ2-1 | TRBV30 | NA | AWRWSSYNEQF
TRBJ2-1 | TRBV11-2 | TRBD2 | ASSFGASGSDEQF
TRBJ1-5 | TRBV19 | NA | ASSIGGRVQPQH
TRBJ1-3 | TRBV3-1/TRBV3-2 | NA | ASSQDRVAVTIY
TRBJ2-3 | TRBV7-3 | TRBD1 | ASSAAGTGQYTQY
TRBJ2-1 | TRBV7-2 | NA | ASRPPSPTDNEQF
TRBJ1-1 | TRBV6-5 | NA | ASNPHEENTEAF
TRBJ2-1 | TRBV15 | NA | ATSRDGSGLNEQF
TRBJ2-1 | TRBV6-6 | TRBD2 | ASSTTAGAASNEQF
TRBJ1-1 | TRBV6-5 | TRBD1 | ASSYIQGAFSEAF
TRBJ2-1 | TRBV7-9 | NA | ASSLVRTEKPYNEQF
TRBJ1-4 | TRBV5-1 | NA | ASSLAPTGATNEKLF
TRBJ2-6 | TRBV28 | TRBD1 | ASSSGTGSGANVLT
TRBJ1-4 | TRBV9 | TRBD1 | ASSPGTGHEKLF
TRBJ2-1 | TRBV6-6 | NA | TSSSVLSENEQF
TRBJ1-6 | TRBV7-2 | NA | ASSLGSERNLNSPLH
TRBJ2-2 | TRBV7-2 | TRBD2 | ASRERGGANTGELF
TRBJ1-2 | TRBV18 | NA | ASSPGNSLGGYT
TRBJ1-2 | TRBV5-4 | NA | ASSFRGGSNYGYT
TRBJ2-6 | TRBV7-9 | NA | ANARVSGANVLT
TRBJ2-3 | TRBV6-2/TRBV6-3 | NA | ASSKDNTDTQY
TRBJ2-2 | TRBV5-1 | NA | ASSLVQGTGELF
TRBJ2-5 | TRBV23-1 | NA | ASSQTTTQY
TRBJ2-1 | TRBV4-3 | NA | ASSRRGSSYNEQF
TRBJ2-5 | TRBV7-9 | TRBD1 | ASSLALSGQVQETQY